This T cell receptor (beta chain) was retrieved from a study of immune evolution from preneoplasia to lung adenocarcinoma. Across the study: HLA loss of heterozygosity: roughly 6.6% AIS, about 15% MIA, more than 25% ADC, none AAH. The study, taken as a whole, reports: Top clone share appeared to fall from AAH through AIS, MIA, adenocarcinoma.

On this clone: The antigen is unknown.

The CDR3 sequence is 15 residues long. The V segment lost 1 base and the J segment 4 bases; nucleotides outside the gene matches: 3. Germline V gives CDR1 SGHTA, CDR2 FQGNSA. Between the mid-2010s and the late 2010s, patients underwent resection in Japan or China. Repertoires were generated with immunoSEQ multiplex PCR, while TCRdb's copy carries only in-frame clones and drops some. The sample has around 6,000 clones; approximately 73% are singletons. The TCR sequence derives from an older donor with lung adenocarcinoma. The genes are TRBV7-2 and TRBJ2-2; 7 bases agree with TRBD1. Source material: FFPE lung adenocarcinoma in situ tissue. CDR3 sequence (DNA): TGTGCCAGCAGCTTAGTGGCAGGGGGCACCGGGGAGCTGTTTTTT. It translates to CASSLVAGGTGELFF.